What follows are 12 T cell receptor beta chains derived from one specimen sequenced in a study of STAT5B mutations in CD4+ large granular lymphocyte leukemia. Sequencing was performed with immunoSEQ multiplex PCR; in TCRdb, only in-frame clones are kept and a portion is missing. Of around 35,000 clones in the sample, about 85% are singletons; the top ten hold approximately 3.5%. Sequencing was performed on CD4+ T cells from blood buffy coats. These receptor sequences come from a human donor in good health.

The genes are TRBV28 and TRBJ1-1; 7 nucleotides agree with TRBD1. The CDR3 spans 15 residues. The junction had 6 bases not matched to a gene; V was cut back by 5 bases and J by 0 bases. Germline-derived CDR1 and CDR2 are MDHEN and SYDVKM. The CDR3 loop reads CASSRPTGMNTEAFF. The CDR3 nucleotides are TGTGCCAGCAGTCGGCCGACAGGGATGAACACTGAAGCTTTCTTT.

The chain links TRBV5-4 to TRBJ2-1; TRBD1 matches 11 bases. The CDR3 runs to 16 residues. The germline gives CDR1 SGHNT, CDR2 YYREEE (reference sequence). J lost 9 bases, V lost 4 bases, and 12 bases had no gene match. In DNA, the CDR3 is TGTGCCAGCAGCACCCGGACAGGGGGCGCCTATAGTGAGCAGTTCTTC. This translates into CASSTRTGGAYSEQFF. The complete variable domain, with remaining parts taken from reference TRBV5-4 and TRBJ2-1, reads ETGVTQSPTHLIKTRGQQVTLRCSSQSGHNTVSWYQQALGQGPQFIFQYYREEENGRGNFPPRFSGLQFPNYSSELNVNALELDDSALYLCASSTRTGGAYSEQFFGPGTRLTVL.

This clone was seen once. DNA for the CDR3: TGTGCCAGCAGTTATAAGGGGGCGGAGGGCTACACCTTC. Translated: CASSYKGAEGYTF. J is TRBJ1-2 and V is TRBV6-6; 7 bases fit TRBD1. The V segment lost 3 bases and the J segment 8 bases; nucleotides outside the gene matches: 6. The CDR3 loop spans 13 amino acids. Germline loops: CDR1 MNHNY, CDR2 SVGAGI (reference sequence).

The chain carries TRBV18 and TRBJ2-3; 14 bases are a match to TRBD2. This CDR3 region has 16 residues. J lost 4 bases, V lost 9 bases, and 9 bases had no gene match. Per the germline V gene, CDR1 is KGHSH and CDR2 is LQKENI. The CDR3 nucleotides read TGTGCCAGTACCGGGACTAGCGGGAGTTATGCAGATACGCAGTATTTT. This codes for CASTGTSGSYADTQYF.

V and J are TRBV11-1 and TRBJ2-3; D call uncertain. V was clipped by 5 bases and J by 2 bases, with 17 bases between them. Germline V gene lookup returns CDR1 SGHAT and CDR2 FQDESV (reference sequence). CDR3 size: 16 residues. This CDR3 reads CASSPLRVGFTDTQYF. Here the CDR3 DNA reads TGTGCCAGCAGCCCCCTTCGGGTGGGGTTCACAGATACGCAGTATTTT. Drawing the rest from reference TRBV11-1 and TRBJ2-3, the complete variable domain is EAEVAQSPRYKITEKSQAVAFWCDPISGHATLYWYRQILGQGPELLVQFQDESVVDDSQLPKDRFSAERLKGVDSTLKIQPAELGDSAMYLCASSPLRVGFTDTQYFGPGTRLTVL.

The chain links TRBV9 to TRBJ1-2; 8 bases are shared with TRBD1. The CDR3 sequence is 15 residues long. Germline V CDR1 and CDR2: SGDLS, YYNGEE. The V segment lost 3 bases and the J segment 7 bases; nucleotides outside the gene matches: 11. CDR3 nucleotides: TGTGCCAGCAGCGACCGACTGACAGGGGATTCTGGCTACACCTTC. This translates into CASSDRLTGDSGYTF.

The chain couples TRBV28 to TRBJ1-3; TRBD1 is a possible D gene (6 bases). Germline V CDR1 and CDR2: MDHEN, SYDVKM. V was shortened by 8 bases and J by 1 base, with 9 bases between the two germline ends. The CDR3 runs 13 residues. Written as DNA, the CDR3 is TGTGCCAGCTATACAGGGTCTGGAAACACCATATATTTT. Amino acid sequence: CASYTGSGNTIYF.

The chain links TRBV4-1 to TRBJ2-2; the match to TRBD1 covers 8 bases. The CDR3 is made up of 15 amino acids. Germline CDR1 reads MGHRA; CDR2 reads YSYEKL. V lost 4 bases, J lost 1 base, and 2 bases stayed unmatched. In DNA, the CDR3 is TGCGCCAGCAGCCTCGGGACAGGGAACACCGGGGAGCTGTTTTTT. Its protein is CASSLGTGNTGELFF.

V and J are TRBV4-3 and TRBJ2-7; TRBD2 is a possible D gene (5 bases). Germline loops: CDR1 LGHNA, CDR2 YSLEER. CDR3 size: 14 residues. The V and J ends lost 0 bases and 3 bases respectively, with 9 bases between them. CDR3 sequence reads: CASSQEQRSYEQYF. CDR3 DNA: TGCGCCAGCAGCCAAGAGCAGCGGAGCTACGAGCAGTACTTC.

This clone was detected once. J is TRBJ1-2 and V is TRBV19; a possible D gene is TRBD1 (5 bases). The CDR3 covers 14 residues. Germline CDR1 reads LNHDA; CDR2 reads SQIVND (reference sequence). Deletions cut 6 bases from V and 6 bases from J, with 17 bases between. The CDR3 region is CASRLGEFSHGYTF. CDR3 sequence (DNA): TGTGCCAGTAGATTGGGGGAATTCAGCCATGGCTACACCTTC.

J is TRBJ2-7 and V is TRBV14, with D unclear. V gave up 4 bases and J gave up 7 bases, with 11 bases separating them. The CDR3 extends over 12 amino acids. Germline V gene data show CDR1 as SGHDN and CDR2 as FVKESK. The CDR3, as DNA: TGTGCCAGCAGCCTACCATTCATGGAGCAGTACTTC. Translation: CASSLPFMEQYF.

The chain is built from TRBV15 and TRBJ1-5, with D perhaps matching TRBD1 (5 bases). Germline CDR1 LNHNV, CDR2 YYDKDF (reference sequence). There are 12 residues in the CDR3. V was clipped by 8 bases and J by 2 bases, with 7 bases between them. The CDR3 nucleotides read TGTGCCACCGCACAGGGCAATCAGCCCCAGCATTTT. This gives the protein CATAQGNQPQHF.